Below, 16 T cell receptor beta chains from the same sample are listed, as sequenced in a study of vaccination effects on CD4 cells after COVID-19. These receptors' antigens are unknown. Investigators separated out CD4+ T cells once approximately 10 days of culture had passed. Subjects were given two BNT162b2 or mRNA-1273 vaccine doses. Method: immunoSEQ multiplex PCR; TCRdb's copy keeps in-frame clones and lacks some. This sample carries approximately 47,000 clones, roughly three quarters of them seen once, and the ten largest clones take 6.5% to 8.5%. The source material was CD4+ T cells from PBMCs cultured without peptide, sampled after COVID-19 vaccination. The receptors come from a human donor who received a COVID-19 vaccine.

The gene calls are TRBV2 and TRBJ2-7, with TRBD1 matching over 8 bases. The junction had 8 bases not matched to a gene; V was cut back by 10 bases and J by 0 bases. The CDR3 has 14 amino acids. Germline V gene sequence: CDR1 SNHLY, CDR2 FYNNEI. The CDR3 DNA reads as TGTGCCACAAATCCGGGGACAGGCTCCTACGAGCAGTACTTC. It specifies CATNPGTGSYEQYF.

V gene TRBV10-1 combines with J gene TRBJ2-1, with a tentative D call TRBD2 (5 bases). Germline V lookup: CDR1 WNHNN, CDR2 SYGVQD (reference sequence). V dropped 4 bases and J dropped 4 bases, with 11 bases sitting between them. The CDR3 loop spans 14 amino acids. For the CDR3, the DNA is TGCGCCAGCAGTGCTCGCGGAGGATACAATGAGCAGTTCTTC. Translated: CASSARGGYNEQFF.

This sequence joins TRBV28 and TRBJ1-5; TRBD1 matches at 7 bases. Per germline, CDR1 MDHEN and CDR2 SYDVKM. The CDR3 covers 15 residues. Trimming took 6 bases from V and 5 from J; bases not matched to a gene: 10. CDR3 amino acids: CASRGQEVLYQPQHF. The CDR3 DNA reads as TGTGCCAGCAGAGGACAGGAAGTTCTTTATCAGCCCCAGCATTTT.

The chain joins TRBV19 to TRBJ1-2; no definite D call. The CDR3 has 13 residues. Per germline, CDR1 LNHDA and CDR2 SQIVND (reference sequence). V gave up 1 base and J gave up 7 bases, with 10 bases separating them. The CDR3 sequence is CASSIASGFGYTF. The CDR3 nucleotides are TGTGCCAGTAGTATAGCTTCGGGGTTTGGCTACACCTTC.

The chain has TRBV5-1 and TRBJ2-5; TRBD2 agrees at 14 bases. Germline V gene sequence: CDR1 SGHRS, CDR2 YFSETQ. The junction had 7 bases not matched to a gene; V was cut back by 4 bases and J by 5 bases. The CDR3 extends over 16 amino acids. CDR3 in amino acids: CASSTGTSGGGETQYF. The CDR3 DNA sequence: TGCGCCAGCAGCACCGGGACTAGCGGGGGCGGGGAGACCCAGTACTTC.

This clone was detected ten times or more. The CDR3 reads CASSEGGYTDTQYF. The DNA for the CDR3 is TGTGCCAGCAGTGAAGGCGGCTACACAGATACGCAGTATTTT. The rearrangement links TRBV6-1 to TRBJ2-3; no clear D. CDR3 size: 14 residues. Germline V lookup: CDR1 MNHNS, CDR2 SASEGT. The V end lost 1 base, the J end lost 2 bases, and 7 bases lay between the germline ends.

A few counts support this clone. The chain recombines TRBV10-1 with TRBJ2-7; TRBD1 matches at 7 bases. J was trimmed by 1 base and V by 0 bases; bases with no gene match: 3. The CDR3 extends over 15 amino acids. Germline assignment: CDR1 WNHNN and CDR2 SYGVQD (reference sequence). CDR3 sequence: CASSESGTASYEQYF. The CDR3, as DNA: TGCGCCAGCAGTGAGTCCGGGACAGCATCCTACGAGCAGTACTTC.

The chain joins TRBV20-1 to TRBJ1-2; D ambiguous. V lost 3 bases and J 6 bases, leaving 8 bases between the germline ends. The CDR3 has 11 amino acids. CDR1 DFQATT and CDR2 SNEGSKA come from the germline V gene (reference sequence). CDR3 DNA: TGCAGTGCTAGTCACGAAAATGGCTACACCTTC. It codes for CSASHENGYTF.

The V call is TRBV27, the J call TRBJ1-2; 8 positions agree with TRBD1. Trimming at V came to 4 bases and at J to 6 bases, leaving 7 bases not matched to a gene. Germline V gene data show CDR1 as MNHEY and CDR2 as SMNVEV (reference sequence). The length of the CDR3 is 14 residues. CDR3 protein: CASSYDRGTHGYTF. The DNA for the CDR3 is TGTGCCAGCAGTTACGACAGGGGCACACATGGCTACACCTTC.

The CDR3 DNA sequence: TGCGCCAGCAGCTTTATTATTAGCGGGATGGGATACGAGCAGTACTTC. The encoded protein is CASSFIISGMGYEQYF. The genes are TRBV4-1 and TRBJ2-7; 8 bases line up with TRBD2. Unmatched junction bases numbered 13, after V lost 5 bases and J lost 4 bases. Germline V lookup: CDR1 MGHRA, CDR2 YSYEKL. The CDR3 runs to 16 residues.

The chain has TRBV7-7 and TRBJ2-5, with a tentative D call TRBD1 (5 bases). Trimming took off 1 base at V and 7 bases at J, with 13 bases between the two ends. CDR1 is SSHAT, CDR2 FNYEAQ, per germline (reference sequence). The CDR3 length is 14 residues. The CDR3 reads CASSLDLGRGTQYF. In DNA form, the CDR3 reads TGTGCCAGCAGCTTAGACTTGGGGCGAGGGACCCAGTACTTC.

The chain joins TRBV19 to TRBJ1-1, with D possibly being TRBD1 (6 bases). CDR1 and CDR2 from the germline V gene are LNHDA and SQIVND (reference sequence). The CDR3 is 14 residues long. The ends were cut back, 0 bases at V and 10 bases at J, with 15 bases in the middle. CDR3 DNA: TGTGCCAGTAGTATAGAGGTCGGAGGGGGGGTAGCTTTCTTT. This gives the protein CASSIEVGGGVAFF. The full variable domain, completed using reference TRBV19 and TRBJ1-1, is DGGITQSPKYLFRKEGQNVTLSCEQNLNHDAMYWYRQDPGQGLRLIYYSQIVNDFQKGDIAEGYSVSREKKESFPLTVTSAQKNPTAFYLCASSIEVGGGVAFFGQGTRLTVV.

This clone was counted only a few times. The chain couples TRBV7-9 to TRBJ2-1; the match to TRBD1 covers 7 bases. Unmatched junction bases numbered 8, after V lost 1 base and J lost 5 bases. Germline V gene data show CDR1 as SEHNR and CDR2 as FQNEAQ (reference sequence). The CDR3 runs to 16 residues. The CDR3 region is CASSLDTGQRNNEQFF. The CDR3 DNA reads as TGTGCCAGCAGCTTAGATACGGGACAGCGAAACAATGAGCAGTTCTTC. The full variable domain, completed using reference TRBV7-9 and TRBJ2-1, is DTGVSQNPRHKITKRGQNVTFRCDPISEHNRLYWYRQTLGQGPEFLTYFQNEAQLEKSRLLSDRFSAERPKGSFSTLEIQRTEQGDSAMYLCASSLDTGQRNNEQFFGPGTRLTVL.

This chain links TRBV7-9 with TRBJ2-3, with 8 nucleotides matching TRBD1. The CDR3 covers 14 residues. The V and J ends lost 8 bases and 4 bases, in that order; junction bases with no gene match: 8. From germline, CDR1 is SEHNR and CDR2 FQNEAQ (reference sequence). The CDR3 DNA is TGTGCCAGCCGACCCAGGGGGCCCGCAGATACGCAGTATTTT. This gives the protein CASRPRGPADTQYF.

The chain links TRBV3-1 (or the pseudogene TRBV3-2) to TRBJ2-7; TRBD2 matches at 9 bases. Per the germline V gene, CDR1 is LGHDT and CDR2 is YNNKEL (reference sequence). The length of the CDR3 is 14 residues. Trimming took 5 bases from V and 0 from J; bases not matched to a gene: 2. The CDR3 DNA sequence: TGTGCCAGCAGCTATAGCGGGGGCTCCTACGAGCAGTACTTC. It translates to CASSYSGGSYEQYF.

The V and J genes are TRBV4-2 and TRBJ1-3; unclear D gene. The CDR3 loop spans 15 amino acids. CDR1 LGHNA and CDR2 YNFKEQ come from the germline V gene. Trimming shortened V by 1 base and J by 2 bases, and 9 bases separated the two germline ends. The CDR3 loop is CASSQGQSAGNTIYF. The CDR3 DNA sequence: TGTGCCAGCAGCCAAGGGCAGAGCGCTGGAAACACCATATATTTT.